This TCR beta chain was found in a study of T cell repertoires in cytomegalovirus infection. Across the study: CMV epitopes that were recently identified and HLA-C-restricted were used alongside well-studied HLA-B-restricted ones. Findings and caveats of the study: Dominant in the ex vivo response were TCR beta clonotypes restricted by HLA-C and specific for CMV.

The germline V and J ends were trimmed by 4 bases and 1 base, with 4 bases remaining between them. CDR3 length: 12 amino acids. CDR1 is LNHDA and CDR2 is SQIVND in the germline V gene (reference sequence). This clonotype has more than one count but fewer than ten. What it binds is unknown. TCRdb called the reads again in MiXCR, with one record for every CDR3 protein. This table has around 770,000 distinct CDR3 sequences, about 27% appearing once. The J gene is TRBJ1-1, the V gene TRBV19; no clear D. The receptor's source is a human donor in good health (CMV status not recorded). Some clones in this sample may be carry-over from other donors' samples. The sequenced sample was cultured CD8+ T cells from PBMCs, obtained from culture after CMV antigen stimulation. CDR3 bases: TGTGCCAGTAGTAAAGGGAACACTGAAGCTTTCTTT. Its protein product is CASSKGNTEAFF.